The TCR beta chain described here comes from a study of cytomegalovirus exposure and HLA in healthy donors. As regards this clone: The antigen remains undetermined.

V dropped 1 base and J dropped 1 base, with 9 bases sitting between them. The germline gives CDR1 SGHTS, CDR2 YDEGEE. The CDR3 is 15 amino acids. The PCR ran on 60 Vbeta and 13 Jbeta primers. Profiled with immunoSEQ multiplex PCR; TCRdb holds only in-frame clones, not every one. Of some 100,000 clones listed, 74% are singletons. Whole-study results and caveats: Some V segments (TRBV6-2 and TRBV6-3 among them) were excluded as indistinguishable. In an earlier analysis, in several hundred donors, most V segments appeared productive either ~87% or ~30% of the time.

Sequenced: PBMCs. The rearrangement links TRBV5-8 to TRBJ1-5; D is ambiguous. The clonotype originates from a human donor in good health. The DNA of the CDR3 is TGTGCCAGCAGCTTGCTAGGGAGAAGCAATCAGCCCCAGCATTTT. It translates to CASSLLGRSNQPQHF.